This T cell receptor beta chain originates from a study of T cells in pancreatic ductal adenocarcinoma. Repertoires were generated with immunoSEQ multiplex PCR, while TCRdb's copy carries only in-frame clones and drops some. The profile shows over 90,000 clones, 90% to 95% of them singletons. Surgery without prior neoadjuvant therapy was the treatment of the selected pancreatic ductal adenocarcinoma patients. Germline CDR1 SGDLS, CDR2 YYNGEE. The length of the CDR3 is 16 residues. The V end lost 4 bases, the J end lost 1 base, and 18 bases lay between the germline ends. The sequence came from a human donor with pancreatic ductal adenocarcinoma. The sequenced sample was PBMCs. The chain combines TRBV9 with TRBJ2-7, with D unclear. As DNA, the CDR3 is TGTGCCAGCAGCCCCTTTTCCCACTTCGATTCCTACGAGCAGTACTTC. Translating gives CASSPFSHFDSYEQYF.